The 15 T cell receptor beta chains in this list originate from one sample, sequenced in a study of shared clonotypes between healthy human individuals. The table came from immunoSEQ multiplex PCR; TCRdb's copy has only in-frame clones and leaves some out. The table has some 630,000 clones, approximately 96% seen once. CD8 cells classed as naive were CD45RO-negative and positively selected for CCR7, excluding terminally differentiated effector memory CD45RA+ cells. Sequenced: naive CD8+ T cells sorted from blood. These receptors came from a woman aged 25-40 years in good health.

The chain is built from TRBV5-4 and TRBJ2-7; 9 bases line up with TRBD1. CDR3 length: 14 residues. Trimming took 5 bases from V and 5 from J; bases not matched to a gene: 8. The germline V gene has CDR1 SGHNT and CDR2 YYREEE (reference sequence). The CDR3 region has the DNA TGTGCCAGCAGTTACCGGGACAGGGTAAACGAGCAGTACTTC. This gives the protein CASSYRDRVNEQYF.

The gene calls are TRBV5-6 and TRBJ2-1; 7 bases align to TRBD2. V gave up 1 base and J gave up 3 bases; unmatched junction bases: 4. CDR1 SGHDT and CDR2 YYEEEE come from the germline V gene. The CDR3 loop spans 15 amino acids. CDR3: CASSLRAGVYNEQFF. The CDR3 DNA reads TGTGCCAGCAGCTTGCGTGCGGGAGTCTACAATGAGCAGTTCTTC.

The CDR3 sequence: CASRDTGTGGEQYF. The CDR3 DNA is TGTGCCAGCAGGGACACCGGGACAGGGGGAGAGCAGTACTTC. The genes are TRBV2 and TRBJ2-7; 11 positions match TRBD1. The CDR3 covers 14 residues. Losses at the gene ends were 6 bases for V and 7 bases for J; bases not matched to a gene: 8. Germline V gene lookup returns CDR1 SNHLY and CDR2 FYNNEI.

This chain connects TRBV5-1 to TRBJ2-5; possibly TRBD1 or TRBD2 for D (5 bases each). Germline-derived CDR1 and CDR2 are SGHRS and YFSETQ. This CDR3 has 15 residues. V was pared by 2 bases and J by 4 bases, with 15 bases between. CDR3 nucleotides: TGCGCCAGCAGCTTCTACGGGGCAGGGCCAGAGACCCAGTACTTC. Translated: CASSFYGAGPETQYF.

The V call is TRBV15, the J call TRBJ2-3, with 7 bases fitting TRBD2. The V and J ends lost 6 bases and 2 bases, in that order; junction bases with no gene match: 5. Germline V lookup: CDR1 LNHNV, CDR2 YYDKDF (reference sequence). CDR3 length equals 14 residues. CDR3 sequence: CATSLAAFTDTQYF. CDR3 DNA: TGTGCCACCAGTCTAGCGGCCTTCACAGATACGCAGTATTTT.

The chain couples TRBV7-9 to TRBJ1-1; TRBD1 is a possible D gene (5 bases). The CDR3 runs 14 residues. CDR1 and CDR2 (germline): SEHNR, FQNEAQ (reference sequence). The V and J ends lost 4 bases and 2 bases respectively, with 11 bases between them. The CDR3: CASSSGRSNTEAFF. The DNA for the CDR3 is TGTGCCAGCAGCTCGGGACGTAGCAACACTGAAGCTTTCTTT.

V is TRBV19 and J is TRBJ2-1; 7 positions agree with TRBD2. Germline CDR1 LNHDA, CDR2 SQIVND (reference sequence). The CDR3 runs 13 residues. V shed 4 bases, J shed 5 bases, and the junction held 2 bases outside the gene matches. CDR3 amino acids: CASSNLADNEQFF. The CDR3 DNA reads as TGTGCCAGTAGTAATCTAGCGGACAATGAGCAGTTCTTC.

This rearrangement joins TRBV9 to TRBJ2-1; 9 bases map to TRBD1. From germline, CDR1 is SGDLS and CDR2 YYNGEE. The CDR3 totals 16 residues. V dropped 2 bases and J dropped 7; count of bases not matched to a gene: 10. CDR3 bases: TGTGCCAGCAGCGTGAGCTCCGGGACAGGGATTAATGAGCAGTTCTTC. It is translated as CASSVSSGTGINEQFF.

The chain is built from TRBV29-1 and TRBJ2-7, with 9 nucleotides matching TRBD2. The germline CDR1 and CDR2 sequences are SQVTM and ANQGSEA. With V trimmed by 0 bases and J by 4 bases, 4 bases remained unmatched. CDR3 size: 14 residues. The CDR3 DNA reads TGCAGCGTTGAAGATGGGGCGGGAGGGTACGAGCAGTACTTC. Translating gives CSVEDGAGGYEQYF.

The CDR3 DNA sequence: TGTGCCAGCAGAGATAGACGGAGCAATCAGCCCCAGCATTTT. It encodes CASRDRRSNQPQHF. This chain links TRBV6-6 with TRBJ1-5; D is unresolved. V shed 6 bases and J shed 1 base, with 10 bases lying between them. Germline loops: CDR1 MNHNY, CDR2 SVGAGI (reference sequence). CDR3 length: 14 residues.

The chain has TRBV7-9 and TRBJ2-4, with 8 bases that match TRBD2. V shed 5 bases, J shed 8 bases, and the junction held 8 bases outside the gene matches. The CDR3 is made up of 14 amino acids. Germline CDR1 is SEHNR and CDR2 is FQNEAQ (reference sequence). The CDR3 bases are TGTGCCAGCAGCCCCCGGGAGGGGGGCCACATTCAGTACTTC. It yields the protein CASSPREGGHIQYF.

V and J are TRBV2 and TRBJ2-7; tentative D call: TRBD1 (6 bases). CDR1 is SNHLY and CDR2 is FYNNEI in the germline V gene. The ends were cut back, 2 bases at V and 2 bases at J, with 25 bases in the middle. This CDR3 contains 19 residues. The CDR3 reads CASSERRTLLGDITYEQYF. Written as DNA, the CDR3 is TGTGCCAGCAGTGAACGGAGAACCCTTCTTGGGGACATCACCTACGAGCAGTACTTC.

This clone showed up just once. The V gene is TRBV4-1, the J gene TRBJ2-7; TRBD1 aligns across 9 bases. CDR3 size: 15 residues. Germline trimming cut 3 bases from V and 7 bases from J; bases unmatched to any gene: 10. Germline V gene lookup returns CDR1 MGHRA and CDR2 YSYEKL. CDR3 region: CASSHSGTGSVEQYF. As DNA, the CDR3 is TGCGCCAGCAGCCACTCCGGGACAGGGTCAGTAGAGCAGTACTTC.

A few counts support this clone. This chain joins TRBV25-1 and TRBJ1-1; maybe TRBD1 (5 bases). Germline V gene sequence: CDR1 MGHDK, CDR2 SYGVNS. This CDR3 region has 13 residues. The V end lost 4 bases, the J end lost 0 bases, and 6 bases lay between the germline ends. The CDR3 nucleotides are TGTGCCAGCAGTGTAGGGGTGAACACTGAAGCTTTCTTT. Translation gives CASSVGVNTEAFF.

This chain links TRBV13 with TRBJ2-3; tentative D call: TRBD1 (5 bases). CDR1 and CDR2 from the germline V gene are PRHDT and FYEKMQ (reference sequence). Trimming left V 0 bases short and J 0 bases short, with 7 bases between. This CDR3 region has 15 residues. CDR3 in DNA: TGTGCCAGCAGCTTAGGGGACACTAGCACAGATACGCAGTATTTT. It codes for CASSLGDTSTDTQYF.